Below, one T cell receptor (beta chain) is given with its context. The antigen is undetermined. Sequencing used immunoSEQ multiplex PCR; TCRdb keeps in-frame clones, though not all of them. The repertoire holds approximately 70,000 clones, 75% to 85% seen once, with around 5% in the top ten. The entry originates in a study of T cell responses to AZD1222 COVID-19 vaccine. For the study at large: Investigators merged groups given second doses at roughly 4 or roughly 12 weeks.

CDR1 is MNHNS, CDR2 SASEGT, per germline. The CDR3 has 15 amino acids. The germline V and J ends were trimmed by 3 bases and 1 base, with 13 bases remaining between them. General study findings and limits: Researchers took repertoire samples only after the peak T cell response had come. Spike-specific TCR breadth and depth were elevated following two AZD1222 doses.

The clonotype comes from an adult in good health. The input for sequencing was peripheral blood, taken on day 0 of AZD1222 vaccination. The chain links TRBV6-1 to TRBJ2-7; D may be TRBD2 (6 bases). CDR3 amino acids: CASSEGSGLSYEQYF. In nucleotides, the CDR3 is TGTGCCAGCAGTGAGGGTAGCGGACTGTCCTACGAGCAGTACTTC.